The rows below give T cell receptor beta chains drawn from one sample of a study of identical twins' blood T cells. TCRdb redid the calling of the 5' RACE reads with MiXCR, one entry per CDR3 protein. The table records fewer than 450,000 distinct CDR3 sequences, over 25% of them present only once. Material: PBMCs. These receptors were obtained from a woman between 18 and 55 years old in good health. Both conserved end residues are part of each CDR3. D genes are given only for firm matches. A clone size is listed for some rows: how often the clone was seen (once, few, many), or a class if it is expanded.

d_gene,abundance,j_gene,v_gene,CDR3aa,CDR3nt
-,few,TRBJ1-2,TRBV5-6,CASSLPGRGTGGYTF,TGTGCCAGCAGCCTTCCTGGACGGGGAACGGGTGGCTACACCTTC
-,few,TRBJ1-1,TRBV5-1,CASSRSGGSGEAFF,TGCGCCAGCAGCCGGAGTGGGGGATCCGGTGAAGCTTTCTTT
-,-,TRBJ2-3,TRBV5-1,CASSMNLRDTQYF,TGCGCCAGCAGCATGAACCTCAGAGATACGCAGTATTTT
TRBD2,-,TRBJ2-3,TRBV29-1,CSAATSGSTDTQYF,TGCAGCGCTGCAACTAGCGGGAGCACAGATACGCAGTATTTT
-,-,TRBJ1-5,TRBV29-1,CSVADRSNQPRHF,TGCAGCGTCGCCGACAGAAGCAATCAACCCCGGCATTTT
-,-,TRBJ1-6,TRBV20-1,CSARENEGYSPLHF,TGCAGTGCTAGAGAGAACGAGGGTTATTCACCCCTCCACTTT
-,-,TRBJ2-7,TRBV7-2,CASASFSYEQYF,TGTGCCAGCGCCAGTTTCTCCTACGAGCAGTACTTC
-,few,TRBJ1-2,TRBV29-1,CSVDQGGGYTF,TGCAGCGTTGATCAGGGAGGGGGCTACACCTTC
-,-,TRBJ2-1,TRBV12-3/TRBV12-4,CASRSTSRNEQFF,TGTGCCAGCAGGTCGACTAGTCGGAATGAGCAGTTCTTC
-,few,TRBJ1-2,TRBV29-1,CSVDREQGYTF,TGCAGCGTTGACAGGGAACAGGGCTACACCTTC
TRBD1,few,TRBJ2-7,TRBV6-5,CASSLSNPRDRVSYEQYF,TGTGCCAGCAGTCTATCAAATCCCCGGGACAGGGTTTCCTACGAGCAGTACTTC
-,many,TRBJ1-2,TRBV29-1,CSVVTANYGYTF,TGCAGCGTTGTTACCGCTAACTATGGCTACACCTTC
-,-,TRBJ1-1,TRBV29-1,CSVGWGRDTEAFF,TGCAGCGTTGGGTGGGGGAGGGACACTGAAGCTTTCTTT
TRBD1,-,TRBJ1-1,TRBV6-1,CATRQGLTEAFF,TGTGCCACCCGACAGGGGCTCACTGAAGCTTTCTTT
-,-,TRBJ1-6,TRBV7-2,CASSLPRFNSPLHF,TGTGCCAGCAGCCTCCCGCGGTTTAATTCACCCCTCCACTTT
TRBD2,many,TRBJ2-3,TRBV2,CASSVGLAGNPDTQYF,TGTGCCAGCAGTGTCGGACTAGCGGGGAACCCAGATACGCAGTATTTT
-,-,TRBJ1-6,TRBV5-1,CASSFVGGNSYNSPLHF,TGCGCCAGCAGCTTCGTTGGAGGGAACTCCTATAATTCACCCCTCCACTTT
-,once,TRBJ1-1,TRBV6-2/TRBV6-3,CASSVGPHVGSEAFF,TGTGCCAGCAGTGTAGGACCGCACGTGGGCTCTGAAGCTTTCTTT
-,many,TRBJ1-3,TRBV11-2,CASSLGGGSGNTIYF,TGTGCCAGCAGCTTGGGGGGAGGCTCTGGAAACACCATATATTTT
-,-,TRBJ2-2,TRBV7-2,CANSFLVLRDTGELFF,TGTGCCAACAGCTTCTTGGTCCTTAGGGACACCGGGGAGCTGTTTTTT
-,many,TRBJ1-5,TRBV19,CASTMGRSNQPQHF,TGTGCCAGTACAATGGGCCGCTCGAATCAGCCCCAGCATTTT
-,-,TRBJ1-2,TRBV6-2/TRBV6-3,CAILRSNYGYTF,TGTGCCATCCTCCGGTCCAACTATGGCTACACCTTC
TRBD2,few,TRBJ2-3,TRBV3-1,CASSPRKTSGSDTQYF,TGTGCCAGCAGCCCCCGAAAGACTAGCGGGAGTGATACGCAGTATTTT
TRBD2,many,TRBJ2-7,TRBV9,CASSVGGSYEQYF,TGTGCCAGCAGTGTGGGAGGGAGCTACGAGCAGTACTTC
TRBD2,-,TRBJ2-7,TRBV20-1,CSARRGGESEQYF,TGCAGTGCTAGGCGCGGGGGGGAATCCGAGCAGTACTTC